This paragraph reports one TCR beta chain. What it binds is unknown. A much larger clonotype is one base distant, so this may be a read error. This record comes from a study of T cell repertoires in cytomegalovirus infection. The CDR3 covers 14 residues. MiXCR was run by TCRdb on the reads, yielding one entry per CDR3 protein. The table lists hundreds of thousands of distinct CDR3 sequences, approximately 25% of them singletons. Study observations and caveats: Dominant in the ex vivo response were TCR beta clonotypes restricted by HLA-C and specific for CMV.

The V and J genes are TRBV12-3 or TRBV12-4 and TRBJ1-1; 8 bases are shared with TRBD1. The receptor comes from a human donor in good health (CMV status not recorded). Some clones in this sample may be carry-over from other donors' samples. The sample consisted of CD8+ T cells from PBMCs. The CDR3 coding sequence is TGTGTCAGCAGCTGGGGGACAGGGAACACTGAAGCTTTCTTT. Protein product: CVSSWGTGNTEAFF.